The clone carrying this T cell receptor beta chain was recorded many times. What it binds is unknown. These data are taken from a study of T-cell reconstitution after alpha-beta-depleted transplantation in children. Notes on the study in general: By one year post-transplant, T-cell counts and diversity largely arose from T cells that were newly produced.

During its preparation, the TCRbeta library received unique molecular identifiers. One entry per CDR3 protein, called by TCRdb with MiXCR from the PCR reads. The sample includes roughly 300,000 distinct CDR3 sequences, roughly 10% of them seen just once. The clonotype comes from a male patient between 2 and 15 years old who had a stem cell transplant for chronic granulomatous disease, so the T cells may come from the graft donor. This specimen consisted of peripheral blood, obtained 180 days after TCRalphabeta/CD19-depleted stem cell transplant.

The CDR3 protein is CASSYTSVGTDTQYF. The CDR3 coding sequence is TGTGCCAGCAGTTACACGTCGGTCGGCACAGATACGCAGTATTTT. The chain carries TRBV25-1 and TRBJ2-3; D remains unclear. CDR3 length: 15 residues. The ends were cut back, 5 bases at V and 1 base at J, with 13 bases in the middle. CDR1 is MGHDK and CDR2 is SYGVNS in the germline V gene.